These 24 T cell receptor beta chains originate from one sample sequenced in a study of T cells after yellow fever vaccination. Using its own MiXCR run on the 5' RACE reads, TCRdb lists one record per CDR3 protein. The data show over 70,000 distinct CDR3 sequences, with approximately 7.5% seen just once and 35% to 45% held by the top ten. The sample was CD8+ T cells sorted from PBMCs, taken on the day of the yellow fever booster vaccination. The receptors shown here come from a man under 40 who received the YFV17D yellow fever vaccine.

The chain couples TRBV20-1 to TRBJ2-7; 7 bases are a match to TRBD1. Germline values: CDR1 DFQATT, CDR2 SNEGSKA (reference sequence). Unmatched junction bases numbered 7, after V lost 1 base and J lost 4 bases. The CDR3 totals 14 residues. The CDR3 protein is CSARGAGGMYEQYF. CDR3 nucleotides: TGCAGTGCTAGAGGGGCAGGGGGTATGTACGAGCAGTACTTC.

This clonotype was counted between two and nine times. CDR3 sequence (DNA): TGCAGTGCTAGAGCTGGACAGGCCTACGAGCAGTACTTC. The encoded protein is CSARAGQAYEQYF. The V and J genes are TRBV20-1 and TRBJ2-7; 7 positions agree with TRBD1. V shed 1 base, J shed 2 bases, and the junction held 2 bases outside the gene matches. Germline V gives CDR1 DFQATT, CDR2 SNEGSKA (reference sequence). The CDR3 has 13 amino acids.

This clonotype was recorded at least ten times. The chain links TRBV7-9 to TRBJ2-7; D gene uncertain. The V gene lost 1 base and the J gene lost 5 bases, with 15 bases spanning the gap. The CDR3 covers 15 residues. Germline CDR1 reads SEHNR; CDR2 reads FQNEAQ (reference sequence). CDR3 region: CASSLDGQGPDEQYF. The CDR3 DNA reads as TGTGCCAGCAGCTTAGACGGGCAAGGCCCGGACGAGCAGTACTTC.

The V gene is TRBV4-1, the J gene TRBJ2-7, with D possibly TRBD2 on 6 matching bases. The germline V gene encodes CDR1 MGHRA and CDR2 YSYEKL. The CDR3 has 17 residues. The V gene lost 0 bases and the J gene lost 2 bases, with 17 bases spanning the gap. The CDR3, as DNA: TGCGCCAGCAGCCAAGATAGAGCATGGACTACGACCTACGAGCAGTACTTC. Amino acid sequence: CASSQDRAWTTTYEQYF.

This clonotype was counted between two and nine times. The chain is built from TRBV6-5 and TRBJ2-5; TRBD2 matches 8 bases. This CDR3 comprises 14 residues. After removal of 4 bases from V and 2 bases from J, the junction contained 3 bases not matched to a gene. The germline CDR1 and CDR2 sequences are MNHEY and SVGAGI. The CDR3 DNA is TGTGCCAGCAGTTTCTCTAGCGGGCAAGAGACCCAGTACTTC. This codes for CASSFSSGQETQYF.

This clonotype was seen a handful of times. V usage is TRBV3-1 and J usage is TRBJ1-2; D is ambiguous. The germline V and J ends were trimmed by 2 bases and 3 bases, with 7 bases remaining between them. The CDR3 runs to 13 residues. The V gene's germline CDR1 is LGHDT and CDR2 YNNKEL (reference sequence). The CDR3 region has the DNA TGTGCCAGCAGCCAATACGCAGACTATGGCTACACCTTC. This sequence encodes CASSQYADYGYTF.

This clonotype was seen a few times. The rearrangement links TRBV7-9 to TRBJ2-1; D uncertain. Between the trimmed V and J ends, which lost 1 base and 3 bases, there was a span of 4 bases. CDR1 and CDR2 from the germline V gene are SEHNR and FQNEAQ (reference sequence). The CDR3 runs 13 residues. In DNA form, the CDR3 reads TGTGCCAGCAGCTTAGACAGCTACAATGAGCAGTTCTTC. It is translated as CASSLDSYNEQFF.

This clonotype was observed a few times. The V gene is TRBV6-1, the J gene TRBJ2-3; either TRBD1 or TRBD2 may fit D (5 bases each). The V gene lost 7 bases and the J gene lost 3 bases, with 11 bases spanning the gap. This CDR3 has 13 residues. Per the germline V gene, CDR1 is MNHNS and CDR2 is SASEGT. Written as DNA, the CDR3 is TGTGCCAGCACCATTGGGGGAACAGATACGCAGTATTTT. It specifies CASTIGGTDTQYF.

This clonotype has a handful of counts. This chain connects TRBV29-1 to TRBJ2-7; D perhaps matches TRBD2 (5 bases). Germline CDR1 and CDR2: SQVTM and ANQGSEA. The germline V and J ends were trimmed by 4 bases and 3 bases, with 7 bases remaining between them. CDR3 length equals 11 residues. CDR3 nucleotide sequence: TGCAGCGTTGTCCGGGACTACGAGCAGTACTTC. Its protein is CSVVRDYEQYF.

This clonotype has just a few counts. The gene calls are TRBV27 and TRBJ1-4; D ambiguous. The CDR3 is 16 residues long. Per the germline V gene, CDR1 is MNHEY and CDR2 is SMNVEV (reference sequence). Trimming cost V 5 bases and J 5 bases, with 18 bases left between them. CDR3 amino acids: CASSHFGGNPNEKLFF. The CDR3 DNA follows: TGTGCCAGCAGTCACTTCGGCGGGAATCCAAATGAAAAACTGTTTTTT.

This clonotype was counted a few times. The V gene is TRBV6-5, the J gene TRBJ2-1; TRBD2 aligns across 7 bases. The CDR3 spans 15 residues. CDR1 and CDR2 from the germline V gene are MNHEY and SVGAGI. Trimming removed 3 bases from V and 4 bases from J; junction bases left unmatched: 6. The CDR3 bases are TGTGCCAGCAGTTATGACCGGCGGGAGTACAATGAGCAGTTCTTC. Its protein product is CASSYDRREYNEQFF.

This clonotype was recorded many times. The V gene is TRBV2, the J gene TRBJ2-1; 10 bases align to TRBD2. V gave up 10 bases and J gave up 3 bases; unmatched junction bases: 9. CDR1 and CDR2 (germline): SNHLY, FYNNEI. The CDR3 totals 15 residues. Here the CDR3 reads CAIKEGTSDYNEQFF. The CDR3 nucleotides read TGTGCCATTAAGGAGGGGACTAGCGACTACAATGAGCAGTTCTTC.

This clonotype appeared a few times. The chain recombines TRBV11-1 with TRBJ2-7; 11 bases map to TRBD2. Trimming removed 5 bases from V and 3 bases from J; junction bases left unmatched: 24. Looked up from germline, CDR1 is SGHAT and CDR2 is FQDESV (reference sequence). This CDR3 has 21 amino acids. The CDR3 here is CASSGQGLAEVLRGKSYEQYF. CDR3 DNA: TGTGCCAGCAGCGGACAGGGACTAGCGGAAGTACTACGGGGAAAAAGCTACGAGCAGTACTTC.

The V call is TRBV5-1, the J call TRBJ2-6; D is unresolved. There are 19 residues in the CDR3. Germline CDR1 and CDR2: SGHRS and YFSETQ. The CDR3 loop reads CVTTYTGYSTVSGANVLTF. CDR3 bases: TGCGTCACAACGTATACTGGTTATTCCACCGTCTCTGGGGCCAACGTCCTGACTTTC. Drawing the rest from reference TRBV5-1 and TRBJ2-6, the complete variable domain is KAGVTQTPRYLIKTRGQQVTLSCSPISGHRSVSWYQQTPGQGLQFLFEYFSETQRNKGNFPGRFSGRQFSNSRSEMNVSTLELGDSALYLCVTTYTGYSTVSGANVLTFGAGSRLTVL.

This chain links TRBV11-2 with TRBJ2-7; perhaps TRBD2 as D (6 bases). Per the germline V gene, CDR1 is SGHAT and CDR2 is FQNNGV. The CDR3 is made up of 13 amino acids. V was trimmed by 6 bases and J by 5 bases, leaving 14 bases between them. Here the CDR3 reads CASSFSWGDEQYF. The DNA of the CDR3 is TGTGCCAGCAGTTTCTCCTGGGGGGACGAGCAGTACTTC.

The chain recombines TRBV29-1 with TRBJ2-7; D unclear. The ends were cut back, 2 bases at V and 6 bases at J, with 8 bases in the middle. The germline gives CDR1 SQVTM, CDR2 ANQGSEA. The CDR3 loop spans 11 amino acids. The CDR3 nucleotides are TGCAGCGTTGAAATAGGGCTCGAGCAGTACTTC. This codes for CSVEIGLEQYF.

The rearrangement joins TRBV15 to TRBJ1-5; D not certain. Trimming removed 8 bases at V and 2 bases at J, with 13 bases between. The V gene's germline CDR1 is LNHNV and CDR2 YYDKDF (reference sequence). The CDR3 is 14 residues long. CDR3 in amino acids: CATVAVWGNQPQHF. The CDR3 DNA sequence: TGTGCCACCGTGGCCGTATGGGGCAATCAGCCCCAGCATTTT.

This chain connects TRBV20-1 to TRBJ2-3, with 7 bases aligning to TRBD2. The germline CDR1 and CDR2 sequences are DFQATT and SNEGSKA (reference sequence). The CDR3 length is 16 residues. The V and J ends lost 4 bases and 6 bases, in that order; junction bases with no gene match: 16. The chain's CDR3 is CSAKNPGGGPWDTQYF. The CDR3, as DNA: TGCAGTGCTAAGAACCCGGGGGGAGGGCCATGGGATACGCAGTATTTT.

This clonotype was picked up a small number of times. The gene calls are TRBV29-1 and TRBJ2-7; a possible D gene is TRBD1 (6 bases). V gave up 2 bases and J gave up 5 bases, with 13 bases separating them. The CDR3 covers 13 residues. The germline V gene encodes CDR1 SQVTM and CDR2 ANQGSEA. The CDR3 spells CSVETGRTDEQYF. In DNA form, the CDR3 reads TGCAGCGTTGAAACAGGGCGTACCGACGAGCAGTACTTC.

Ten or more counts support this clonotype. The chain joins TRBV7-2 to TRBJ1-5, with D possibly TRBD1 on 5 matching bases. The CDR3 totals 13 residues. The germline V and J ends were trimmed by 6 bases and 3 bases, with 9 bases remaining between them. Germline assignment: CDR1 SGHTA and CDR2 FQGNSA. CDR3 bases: TGTGCCAGCAGGTACAGGTACAATCAGCCCCAGCATTTT. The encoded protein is CASRYRYNQPQHF.

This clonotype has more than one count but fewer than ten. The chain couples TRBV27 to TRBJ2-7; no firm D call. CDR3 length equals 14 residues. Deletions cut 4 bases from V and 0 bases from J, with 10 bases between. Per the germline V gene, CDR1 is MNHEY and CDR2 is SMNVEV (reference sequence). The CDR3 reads CASSSLANSYEQYF. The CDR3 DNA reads TGTGCCAGCAGTTCCTTGGCTAACTCCTACGAGCAGTACTTC.

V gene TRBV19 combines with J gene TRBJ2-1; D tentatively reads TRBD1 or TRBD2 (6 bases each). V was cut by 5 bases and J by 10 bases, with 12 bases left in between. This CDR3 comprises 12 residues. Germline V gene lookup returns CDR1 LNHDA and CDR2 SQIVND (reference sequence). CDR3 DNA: TGTGCCAGTAGTTACGGGGGCGTCGAGCAGTTCTTC. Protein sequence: CASSYGGVEQFF.

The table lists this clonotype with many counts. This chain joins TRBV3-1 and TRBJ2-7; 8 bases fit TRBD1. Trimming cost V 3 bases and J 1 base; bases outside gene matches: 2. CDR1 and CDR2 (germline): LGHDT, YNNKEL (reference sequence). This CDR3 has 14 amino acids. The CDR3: CASSHRGLSYEQYF. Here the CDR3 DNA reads TGTGCCAGCAGCCACAGGGGGCTATCCTACGAGCAGTACTTC.

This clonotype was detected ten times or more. In DNA form, the CDR3 reads TGTGCCAGCAGTCCGATAGCGGGAGGAATTGACACCGGGGAGCTGTTTTTT. Amino acids: CASSPIAGGIDTGELFF. V gene TRBV28 combines with J gene TRBJ2-2; 10 bases align to TRBD2. The CDR3 runs 17 residues. Germline V gene data show CDR1 as MDHEN and CDR2 as SYDVKM. V shed 5 bases and J 3 bases; nucleotides not matched to a gene: 9.